These 18 T cell receptor beta chains were sequenced from one sample in a study of TIL therapy for anti-PD-1-resistant metastatic lung cancer. Sequencing used immunoSEQ v3. TCRdb's copy holds only in-frame clones and misses some; the assay was immunoSEQ multiplex PCR. The sample lists around 20,000 clones; over 60% were seen once. Time point: pre-treatment sample, taken before nivolumab and TIL therapy. Material: blood, obtained at baseline. The receptors were gathered from a person aged 25-85 years with non-small cell lung cancer.

The chain joins TRBV6-1 to TRBJ1-2; D not resolved. The ends were cut back, 2 bases at V and 3 bases at J, with 7 bases in the middle. The CDR3 covers 13 residues. The germline CDR1 and CDR2 sequences are MNHNS and SASEGT. In nucleotides, the CDR3 is TGTGCCAGCAGTGAAACCGTCTACTATGGCTACACCTTC. This sequence encodes CASSETVYYGYTF.

The V call is TRBV6-4, the J call TRBJ2-1; D call uncertain. The V end lost 2 bases, the J end lost 7 bases, and 9 bases lay between the germline ends. Germline loops: CDR1 MRHNA, CDR2 SNTAGT. The CDR3 loop spans 13 amino acids. The CDR3, as DNA: TGTGCCAGCAGTGACCCCTTTTCAAATGAGCAGTTCTTC. This gives the protein CASSDPFSNEQFF.

The J gene is TRBJ1-1, the V gene TRBV18, with 7 bases fitting TRBD1. This CDR3 is built from 14 residues. V shed 1 base, J shed 3 bases, and the junction held 2 bases outside the gene matches. Per germline, CDR1 KGHSH and CDR2 LQKENI. CDR3 sequence: CASSPRDRDTEAFF. CDR3 in DNA: TGTGCCAGCTCACCACGGGACAGAGACACTGAAGCTTTCTTT.

CDR3 sequence (DNA): TGCGCCAGCAGTGAGTTCCGACTAGCGGGAGACGGGGAGCTGTTTTTT. This codes for CASSEFRLAGDGELFF. The rearrangement links TRBV10-1 to TRBJ2-2; 12 bases are a match to TRBD2. With V trimmed by 1 base and J by 7 bases, 4 bases remained unmatched. Germline CDR1 is WNHNN and CDR2 is SYGVQD (reference sequence). The CDR3 sequence is 16 residues long.

The chain employs TRBV14 and TRBJ1-1; no definite D call. V shed 4 bases and J shed 1 base, with 13 bases lying between them. The germline V gene has CDR1 SGHDN and CDR2 FVKESK. The CDR3 covers 15 residues. CDR3 protein: CASSPMPLRNTEAFF. In DNA, the CDR3 is TGTGCCAGCAGCCCAATGCCTTTAAGGAACACTGAAGCTTTCTTT.

In this sample, this clone turned up a few times. The CDR3 protein is CASSQTPGQGADGYTF. In nucleotides, the CDR3 is TGCGCCAGCAGCCAAACCCCGGGACAGGGGGCGGATGGCTACACCTTC. This chain uses TRBV4-1 with TRBJ1-2; TRBD1 matches 12 bases. CDR1 is MGHRA, CDR2 YSYEKL, per germline. The CDR3 consists of 16 residues. V trimming: 2 bases; J trimming: 6 bases; junction bases outside the gene matches: 7.

The J gene is TRBJ1-6, the V gene TRBV30; 9 bases align to TRBD1. Germline values: CDR1 GTSNPN, CDR2 SVGIG (reference sequence). The CDR3 is 16 amino acids. J gave up 10 bases and V 3 bases, and 13 bases lay outside the gene matches. In DNA form, the CDR3 reads TGTGCCTGGAGACTCCCTGCCGGGACAGGGTGGTCACCCCTCCACTTT. Translated, it gives CAWRLPAGTGWSPLHF.

V and J are TRBV20-1 and TRBJ1-1, with unresolved D. Germline CDR1 DFQATT, CDR2 SNEGSKA (reference sequence). Trimming stripped 3 bases from V and 1 base from J, with 3 bases between. The CDR3 has 11 amino acids. CDR3 protein: CSASWNTEAFF. The DNA for the CDR3 is TGCAGTGCTAGTTGGAACACTGAAGCTTTCTTT.

This chain uses TRBV5-4 with TRBJ1-6, with D hard to call. There are 14 residues in the CDR3. Germline V gene lookup returns CDR1 SGHNT and CDR2 YYREEE (reference sequence). V lost 0 bases to trimming and J lost 7 bases, with 8 bases between them. CDR3: CASSLGRENSPLHF. The CDR3 region has the DNA TGTGCCAGCAGCTTGGGCAGAGAAAATTCACCCCTCCACTTT.

This sequence joins TRBV23-1 and TRBJ1-5; D not certain. TRBV23-1 has ORF status, its function being uncertain. The germline V and J ends were trimmed by 2 bases and 9 bases, with 14 bases remaining between them. The CDR3 is made up of 14 amino acids. Here the CDR3 reads CASSQRECLGPQHF. CDR3 DNA sequence: TGCGCCAGCAGTCAAAGGGAGTGTCTGGGGCCCCAGCATTTT.

This chain joins TRBV18 and TRBJ1-4; 8 bases agree with TRBD1. Germline trimming cut 5 bases from V and 8 bases from J; bases unmatched to any gene: 4. Germline V gene lookup returns CDR1 KGHSH and CDR2 LQKENI. This CDR3 contains 13 residues. The CDR3 protein is CASSFTGGEKLFF. The CDR3, as DNA: TGTGCCAGCTCATTTACAGGGGGAGAAAAACTGTTTTTT.

V is TRBV6-1 and J is TRBJ2-1; 9 bases line up with TRBD2. The CDR3 covers 14 residues. V lost 2 bases and J lost 6; bases outside the gene matches: 2. CDR1 is MNHNS and CDR2 is SASEGT in the germline V gene. Here the CDR3 DNA reads TGTGCCAGCAGTGAAATACTAGCGGGCAATGAGCAGTTCTTC. Translation: CASSEILAGNEQFF.

The V gene is TRBV4-2, the J gene TRBJ1-1; D possibly corresponds to TRBD1 (5 bases). Germline V gives CDR1 LGHNA, CDR2 YNFKEQ. CDR3 length: 13 residues. V lost 4 bases, J lost 4 bases, and 10 bases lay in between. In DNA, the CDR3 is TGTGCCAGCAGCCGGACAAGGGGCACTGAAGCTTTCTTT. Translating gives CASSRTRGTEAFF.

The J gene is TRBJ2-5, the V gene TRBV3-1 (or the pseudogene TRBV3-2), with 7 bases fitting TRBD1. J gave up 7 bases and V 6 bases, and 5 bases lay outside the gene matches. The germline V gene has CDR1 LGHDT and CDR2 YNNKEL (reference sequence). The CDR3 spans 12 residues. CDR3 loop: CASRGQFGTQYF. The CDR3 coding sequence is TGTGCCAGCAGGGGACAGTTCGGGACCCAGTACTTC.

By sample share, this clone is medium-sized. V gene TRBV28 combines with J gene TRBJ2-7; D is tentatively TRBD1 or TRBD2 (5 bases each). Trimming stripped 6 bases from V and 0 bases from J, with 12 bases between. Germline CDR1 MDHEN, CDR2 SYDVKM. The CDR3 sequence is 14 residues long. The CDR3 coding sequence is TGTGCCAGCAGCCCGGGACCGAGCTCCTACGAGCAGTACTTC. Its protein is CASSPGPSSYEQYF.

This clone was detected once. This chain joins TRBV10-1 and TRBJ2-7; 8 nucleotides align to TRBD2. Germline trimming cut 0 bases from V and 2 bases from J; bases unmatched to any gene: 6. The germline V gene encodes CDR1 WNHNN and CDR2 SYGVQD (reference sequence). CDR3 length: 16 residues. The CDR3 sequence: CASSESMGAGAYEQYF. The CDR3 bases are TGCGCCAGCAGTGAGTCGATGGGAGCGGGAGCCTACGAGCAGTACTTC.

The chain uses TRBV11-3 and TRBJ2-1, with TRBD2 matching over 14 bases. Germline V gene sequence: CDR1 SGHNT, CDR2 YENEEA. The ends lost 2 bases at V and 4 bases at J; junction bases unmatched: 7. The CDR3 runs to 18 residues. DNA for the CDR3: TGTGCCAGCAGCTTACAGGGACTAGCGGGAGAGGCGTACAATGAGCAGTTCTTC. Translated, it gives CASSLQGLAGEAYNEQFF.

V gene TRBV21-1 combines with J gene TRBJ2-4; the table calls TRBD1, which could not be checked here. TRBV21-1 is listed as a pseudogene. The CDR3 runs to 18 residues. DNA of the CDR3: TGTGCCAGCAGCAGGCCCGCGGACAGGGGACTAGCCAAAAACATTCAGTACTTC. Translation: CASSRPADRGLAKNIQYF.